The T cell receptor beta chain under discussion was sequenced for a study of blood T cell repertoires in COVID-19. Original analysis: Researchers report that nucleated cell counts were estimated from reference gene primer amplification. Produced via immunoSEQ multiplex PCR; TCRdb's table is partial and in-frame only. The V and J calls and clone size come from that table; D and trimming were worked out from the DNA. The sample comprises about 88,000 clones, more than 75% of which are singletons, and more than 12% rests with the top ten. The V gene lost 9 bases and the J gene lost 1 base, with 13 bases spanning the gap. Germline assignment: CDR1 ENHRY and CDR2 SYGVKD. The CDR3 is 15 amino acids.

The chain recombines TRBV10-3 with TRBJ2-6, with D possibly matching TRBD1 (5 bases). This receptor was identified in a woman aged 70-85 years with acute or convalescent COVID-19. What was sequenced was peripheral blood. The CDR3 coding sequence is TGTGCCATTCGACAGTCTGATTCTGGGGCCAACGTCCTGACTTTC. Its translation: CAIRQSDSGANVLTF.